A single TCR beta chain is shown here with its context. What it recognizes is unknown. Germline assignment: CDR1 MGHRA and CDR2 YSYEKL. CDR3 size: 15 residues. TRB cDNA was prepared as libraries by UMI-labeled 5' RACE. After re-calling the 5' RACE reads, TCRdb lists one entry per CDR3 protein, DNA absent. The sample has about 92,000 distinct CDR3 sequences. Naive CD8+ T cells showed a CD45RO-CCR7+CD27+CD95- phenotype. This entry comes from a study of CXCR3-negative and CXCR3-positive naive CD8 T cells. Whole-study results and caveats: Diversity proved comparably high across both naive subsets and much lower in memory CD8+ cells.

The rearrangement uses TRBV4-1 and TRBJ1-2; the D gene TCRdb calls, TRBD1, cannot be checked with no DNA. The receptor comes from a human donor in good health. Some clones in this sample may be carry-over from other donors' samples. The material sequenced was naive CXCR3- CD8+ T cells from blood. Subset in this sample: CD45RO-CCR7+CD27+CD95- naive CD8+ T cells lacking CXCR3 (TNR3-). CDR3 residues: CASSQEWGLNYGYTF.